Following are 2 T cell receptor beta chains from one sample sequenced in a study of shared clonotypes between healthy human individuals. Repertoires were generated with immunoSEQ multiplex PCR, while TCRdb's copy carries only in-frame clones and drops some. This table has a few hundred thousand clones, approximately 74% appearing once. Sequenced input: memory CD4+ T cells sorted from blood. The subset denotes: CD45RA-negative fraction. The receptors here all came from a man aged 30 to 39 in good health.

The sample holds one count of this clone. This sequence joins TRBV7-9 and TRBJ2-3; TRBD2 aligns across 7 bases. The CDR3 has 17 residues. Looked up from germline, CDR1 is SEHNR and CDR2 is FQNEAQ (reference sequence). With 5 bases clipped from V and 6 bases from J, the junction kept 17 bases outside the gene matches. The CDR3 bases are TGTGCCAGCAGCCCTGCGCGAGGGAGGGCTCCAGGGGATACGCAGTATTTT. Its translation: CASSPARGRAPGDTQYF.

The rearrangement links TRBV19 to TRBJ2-1; D uncertain. V shed 7 bases and J shed 0 bases, with 13 bases lying between them. The CDR3 runs to 15 residues. Germline V gene data show CDR1 as LNHDA and CDR2 as SQIVND (reference sequence). Here the CDR3 reads CASNSPRSSYNEQFF. The CDR3 bases are TGTGCCAGTAATTCCCCCCGGAGCTCCTACAATGAGCAGTTCTTC.